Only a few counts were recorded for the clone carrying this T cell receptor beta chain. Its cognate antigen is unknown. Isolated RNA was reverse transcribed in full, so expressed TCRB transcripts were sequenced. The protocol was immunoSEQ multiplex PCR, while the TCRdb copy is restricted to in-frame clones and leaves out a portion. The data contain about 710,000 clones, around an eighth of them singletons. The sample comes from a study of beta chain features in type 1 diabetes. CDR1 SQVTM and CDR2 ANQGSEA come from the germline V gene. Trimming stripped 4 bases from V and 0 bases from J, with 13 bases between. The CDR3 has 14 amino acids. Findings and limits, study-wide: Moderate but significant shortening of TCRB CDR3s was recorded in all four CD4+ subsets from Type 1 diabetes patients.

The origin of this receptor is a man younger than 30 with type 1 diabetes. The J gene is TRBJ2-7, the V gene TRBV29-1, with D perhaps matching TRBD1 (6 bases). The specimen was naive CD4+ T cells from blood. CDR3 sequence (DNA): TGCAGCGTTGTACGACAGGATACCTCCTACGAGCAGTACTTC. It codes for CSVVRQDTSYEQYF.